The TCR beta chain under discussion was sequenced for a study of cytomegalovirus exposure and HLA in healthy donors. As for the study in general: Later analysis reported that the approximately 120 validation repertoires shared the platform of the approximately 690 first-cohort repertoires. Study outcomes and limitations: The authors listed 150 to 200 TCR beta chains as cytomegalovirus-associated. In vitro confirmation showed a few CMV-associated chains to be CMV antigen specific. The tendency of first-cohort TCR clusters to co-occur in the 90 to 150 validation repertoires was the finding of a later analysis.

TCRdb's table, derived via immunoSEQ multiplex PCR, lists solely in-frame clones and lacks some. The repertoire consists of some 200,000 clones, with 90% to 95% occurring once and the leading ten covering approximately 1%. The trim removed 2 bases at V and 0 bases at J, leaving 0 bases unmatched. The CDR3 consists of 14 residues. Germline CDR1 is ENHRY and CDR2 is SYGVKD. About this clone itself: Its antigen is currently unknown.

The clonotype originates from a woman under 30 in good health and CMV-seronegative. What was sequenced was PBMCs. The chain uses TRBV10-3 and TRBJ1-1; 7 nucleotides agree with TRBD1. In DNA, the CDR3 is TGTGCCATCAGTGAGACAGGGGTGAACACTGAAGCTTTCTTT. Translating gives CAISETGVNTEAFF.